Shown below are 30 T cell receptor beta chains from a single sample sequenced in a study of T-cell memory formation after mild COVID-19. TCRdb fed the 5' RACE reads into MiXCR, producing one record per CDR3 protein. The sample lists some 410,000 distinct CDR3 sequences, 20% to 30% occurring once. Input material: PBMCs or a T cell subset sorted from them (not recorded which). The receptors were gathered from an adult woman who had mild COVID-19 (a few samples of this study predate the infection). Cell type and time point are not known.

This chain links TRBV7-2 with TRBJ1-2; 7 nucleotides align to TRBD1. CDR3 length: 16 amino acids. V lost 5 bases and J lost 6; bases outside the gene matches: 15. Germline CDR1 and CDR2: SGHTA and FQGNSA. The CDR3 is CASSPGAGGYKDGYTF. CDR3 DNA: TGTGCCAGCAGCCCAGGCGCAGGGGGATATAAGGATGGCTACACCTTC.

This clonotype was detected only a few times. This chain uses TRBV7-2 with TRBJ2-3; D not certain. Trimming pared 1 base from V and 1 base from J, leaving 9 bases between. The CDR3 extends over 15 amino acids. Germline V gene data show CDR1 as SGHTA and CDR2 as FQGNSA. The CDR3 DNA sequence: TGTGCCAGCAGCTTAGTAATGGGCCGCACAGATACGCAGTATTTT. This gives the protein CASSLVMGRTDTQYF.

CDR3 sequence (DNA): TGTGCCAGCTCATCCGGGACAGTTAATGAAAAACTGTTTTTT. It codes for CASSSGTVNEKLFF. The chain links TRBV18 to TRBJ1-4; 7 nucleotides line up with TRBD1. Looked up from germline, CDR1 is KGHSH and CDR2 is LQKENI. The CDR3 runs to 14 residues. Trimming took 5 bases from V and 4 from J; bases not matched to a gene: 4.

The table lists this clonotype with a few counts. This chain joins TRBV11-3 and TRBJ1-1; D is ambiguous. Germline CDR1 is SGHNT and CDR2 is YENEEA. CDR3 length: 14 residues. Trimming pared 6 bases from V and 0 bases from J, leaving 11 bases between. The CDR3 here is CASRLGIMNTEAFF. The CDR3 DNA reads as TGTGCCAGCAGACTCGGTATTATGAACACTGAAGCTTTCTTT.

The gene calls are TRBV6-2 or TRBV6-3 and TRBJ2-2; the match to TRBD1 covers 9 bases. This CDR3 has 16 residues. J was trimmed by 2 bases and V by 6 bases; bases with no gene match: 7. Germline loops: CDR1 MNHEY, CDR2 SVGEGT. The CDR3 DNA follows: TGTGCCAGCAGAAGCCTACAGGGGGCCAACACCGGGGAGCTGTTTTTT. This gives the protein CASRSLQGANTGELFF.

This clonotype was detected only a few times. CDR3 region: CASRPDRVNEKLFF. The CDR3 region has the DNA TGTGCCAGCAGACCAGACAGGGTTAATGAAAAACTGTTTTTT. V gene TRBV6-6 combines with J gene TRBJ1-4, with 7 bases matching TRBD1. The CDR3 has 14 amino acids. The germline CDR1 and CDR2 sequences are MNHNY and SVGAGI (reference sequence). Unmatched junction bases numbered 5, after V lost 6 bases and J lost 4 bases.

This clonotype came up once. V gene TRBV12-3 or TRBV12-4 combines with J gene TRBJ1-2; tentatively, D is TRBD1 (5 bases). The V gene lost 4 bases and the J gene lost 5 bases, with 17 bases spanning the gap. The CDR3 loop spans 15 amino acids. CDR3 sequence reads: CASSSNRFGGYGYTF. The DNA of the CDR3 is TGTGCCAGCAGTTCGAACAGGTTTGGCGGATATGGCTACACCTTC.

The chain recombines TRBV15 with TRBJ2-1, with 10 nucleotides matching TRBD2. The CDR3 length is 17 residues. Germline loops: CDR1 LNHNV, CDR2 YYDKDF (reference sequence). J lost 8 bases, V lost 0 bases, and 10 bases had no gene match. The CDR3 DNA reads TGTGCCACCAGCAGAGATCCCCCTAGCGGGAGCACCGATGAGCAGTTCTTC. Protein: CATSRDPPSGSTDEQFF.

This clonotype has just a few counts. This rearrangement joins TRBV7-6 to TRBJ2-1; the match to TRBD1 covers 7 bases. Germline V gene lookup returns CDR1 SGHVS and CDR2 FNYEAQ. This CDR3 is 14 amino acids long. V shed 5 bases, J shed 3 bases, and the junction held 4 bases outside the gene matches. This CDR3 is CASSRDRDYNEQFF. The CDR3 DNA reads TGTGCCAGCAGCCGTGACAGGGACTACAATGAGCAGTTCTTC.

The chain joins TRBV24-1 to TRBJ2-5, with TRBD2 matching over 7 bases. CDR3 length: 16 amino acids. Per the germline V gene, CDR1 is KGHDR and CDR2 is SFDVKD. V lost 4 bases to trimming and J lost 1 base; unmatched junction nucleotides: 8. The CDR3 DNA is TGTGCCACCAGTGACTCCGGGACTACATTCCAAGAGACCCAGTACTTC. Translated, it gives CATSDSGTTFQETQYF.

This clonotype appeared a few times. The chain joins TRBV30 to TRBJ2-2, with 11 bases aligning to TRBD1. The CDR3 covers 21 residues. The germline V gene encodes CDR1 GTSNPN and CDR2 SVGIG (reference sequence). The J segment lost 3 bases and the V segment lost 2 bases, leaving 20 bases of the junction unmatched. CDR3 region: CAWSRIRDRGFYSGYTGELFF. For the CDR3, the DNA is TGTGCCTGGAGTCGGATCCGGGACAGGGGGTTCTACAGTGGATACACCGGGGAGCTGTTTTTT.

This clonotype was detected only once. A read error may account for a junction end that differs from germline. This sequence joins TRBV7-8 and TRBJ2-2; TRBD1 might be the D (6 bases). Germline V CDR1 and CDR2: SGHVS, FQNEAQ. The CDR3 has 14 amino acids. CDR3: CASRLGGWGGELFF. The DNA of the CDR3 is TGTGCCAGCAGATTAGGGGGATGGGGCGGGGAGCTGTTTTTT. Variable domain in full (rest from reference TRBV7-8 and TRBJ2-2): GAGVSQSPRYKVAKRGQDVALRCDPISGHVSLFWYQQALGQGPEFLTYFQNEAQLDKSGLPSDRFFAERPEGSVSTLKIQRTQQEDSAVYLCASRLGGWGGELFFGEGSRLTVL.

In its sample, this clonotype was seen once. The chain links TRBV4-2 to TRBJ1-2; D not certain. Germline V gives CDR1 LGHNA, CDR2 YNFKEQ. This CDR3 region has 13 residues. Between the trimmed V and J ends, which lost 1 base and 8 bases, there was a span of 11 bases. In DNA form, the CDR3 reads TGTGCCAGCAGCCAAGTATATGGCTCAGGCTACACCTTC. It specifies CASSQVYGSGYTF.

The chain is built from TRBV11-2 and TRBJ2-7, with D tentatively TRBD2 (6 bases). This CDR3 spans 11 amino acids. Germline loops: CDR1 SGHAT, CDR2 FQNNGV. The ends were cut back, 8 bases at V and 2 bases at J, with 7 bases in the middle. CDR3 sequence (DNA): TGTGCCAGCGGCGGGGCCTACGAGCAGTACTTC. As protein: CASGGAYEQYF. Combining the CDR3 with reference TRBV11-2 and TRBJ2-7 gives the whole variable domain EAGVAQSPRYKIIEKRQSVAFWCNPISGHATLYWYQQILGQGPKLLIQFQNNGVVDDSQLPKDRFSAERLKGVDSTLKIQPAKLEDSAVYLCASGGAYEQYFGPGTRLTVT.

The rearrangement joins TRBV4-3 to TRBJ2-1; no firm D call. The CDR3 runs 17 residues. Trimming left V 2 bases short and J 1 base short, with 15 bases between. Germline loops: CDR1 LGHNA, CDR2 YSLEER. CDR3 sequence reads: CASSQSLPGRSYNEQFF. Here the CDR3 DNA reads TGCGCCAGCAGCCAATCCCTTCCCGGCAGGTCCTACAATGAGCAGTTCTTC.

The CDR3: CASSQAWEGNYGYTF. The CDR3 DNA reads TGTGCCAGCAGCCAAGCGTGGGAGGGCAACTATGGCTACACCTTC. V usage is TRBV3-1 and J usage is TRBJ1-2, with no clear D. This CDR3 spans 15 amino acids. The germline V gene encodes CDR1 LGHDT and CDR2 YNNKEL (reference sequence). Trimming took 1 base from V and 2 from J, leaving 11 bases between them.

This clonotype was counted between two and nine times. The chain employs TRBV6-5 and TRBJ2-3, with 7 nucleotides matching TRBD1. The CDR3 runs to 15 residues. Trimming cost V 2 bases and J 3 bases; bases outside gene matches: 5. CDR1 MNHEY and CDR2 SVGAGI come from the germline V gene. The chain's CDR3 is CASSYGGRGTDTQYF. The CDR3 region has the DNA TGTGCCAGCAGTTACGGGGGCAGGGGGACAGATACGCAGTATTTT.

This sequence joins TRBV11-3 and TRBJ2-1; the match to TRBD2 covers 14 bases. The trim removed 5 bases at V and 4 bases at J, leaving 10 bases unmatched. The CDR3 contains 18 residues. Germline V gene lookup returns CDR1 SGHNT and CDR2 YENEEA. In DNA, the CDR3 is TGTGCCAGCAGCCCTAAAGCGGGACTAGCGGGGGAGTACAATGAGCAGTTCTTC. This encodes CASSPKAGLAGEYNEQFF.

This clonotype was picked up many times. DNA of the CDR3: TGTGCCAGCCGCCCTACAGGGAACACCGGGGAGCTGTTTTTT. Protein: CASRPTGNTGELFF. The V and J genes are TRBV25-1 and TRBJ2-2; a weak D match, TRBD1 (5 bases). The CDR3 covers 14 residues. Between the trimmed V and J ends, which lost 8 bases and 1 base, there was a span of 11 bases. The germline V gene encodes CDR1 MGHDK and CDR2 SYGVNS. Full variable domain (remainder filled in from reference TRBV25-1 and TRBJ2-2): EADIYQTPRYLVIGTGKKITLECSQTMGHDKMYWYQQDPGMELHLIHYSYGVNSTEKGDLSSESTVSRIRTEHFPLTLESARPSHTSQYLCASRPTGNTGELFFGEGSRLTVL.

The rearrangement uses TRBV5-1 and TRBJ2-7; D remains ambiguous. V was clipped by 0 bases and J by 1 base, with 8 bases between them. Germline V CDR1 and CDR2: SGHRS, YFSETQ. CDR3 length equals 14 residues. The CDR3, as DNA: TGCGCCAGCAGCTTGGACAGCCCTTCCTACGAGCAGTACTTC. Amino acids: CASSLDSPSYEQYF.

This clonotype was seen only a few times. In nucleotides, the CDR3 is TGTGCCAGCAGTGCCCGGGCCCTGTACAATGAGCAGTTCTTC. The encoded protein is CASSARALYNEQFF. The V and J genes are TRBV27 and TRBJ2-1, with D unclear. In germline, CDR1 is MNHEY, CDR2 SMNVEV (reference sequence). V dropped 5 bases and J dropped 4 bases, with 12 bases sitting between them. The length of the CDR3 is 14 residues.

This clonotype has only a few counts. The chain has TRBV24-1 and TRBJ2-3; no clear D. From germline, CDR1 is KGHDR and CDR2 SFDVKD. This CDR3 contains 14 residues. The germline V and J ends were trimmed by 1 base and 6 bases, with 10 bases remaining between them. CDR3 amino acids: CATSDLPEKDTQYF. CDR3 sequence (DNA): TGTGCCACCAGTGATTTACCCGAGAAGGATACGCAGTATTTT.

CDR3 nucleotides: TGCAGTGCTAGCGGGGGAGGGCACACTGAAGCTTTCTTT. Its translation is CSASGGGHTEAFF. The chain has TRBV20-1 and TRBJ1-1, with a possible D match to TRBD1 (5 bases). Per the germline V gene, CDR1 is DFQATT and CDR2 is SNEGSKA (reference sequence). V was shortened by 3 bases and J by 3 bases, with 11 bases between the two germline ends. The length of the CDR3 is 13 residues.

A few counts support this clonotype. The J gene is TRBJ2-4, the V gene TRBV11-3, with D perhaps TRBD2 (7 bases). Trimming shortened V by 3 bases and J by 7 bases, and 13 bases separated the two germline ends. Per germline, CDR1 SGHNT and CDR2 YENEEA. There are 14 residues in the CDR3. Here the CDR3 reads CASSFGGRGNIQYF. The DNA for the CDR3 is TGTGCCAGCAGCTTCGGGGGGCGAGGGAACATTCAGTACTTC.

This clonotype was counted only a few times. The chain combines TRBV4-1 with TRBJ1-2; TRBD1 matches 10 bases. Trimming cost V 0 bases and J 4 bases; bases outside gene matches: 5. Per germline, CDR1 MGHRA and CDR2 YSYEKL. The CDR3 is 16 amino acids. CDR3 in DNA: TGCGCCAGCAGCCAAGATTCCGGGACAGGGGCCTATGGCTACACCTTC. The encoded protein is CASSQDSGTGAYGYTF.

The chain is built from TRBV30 and TRBJ2-3, with D possibly matching TRBD2 (6 bases). Looked up from germline, CDR1 is GTSNPN and CDR2 is SVGIG (reference sequence). Trimming stripped 0 bases from V and 5 bases from J, with 9 bases between. The CDR3 has 13 amino acids. The CDR3 protein is CAWSVQGLDTQYF. CDR3 DNA sequence: TGTGCCTGGAGTGTCCAGGGACTAGATACGCAGTATTTT.

Only one count was recorded for this clonotype. The chain uses TRBV4-1 and TRBJ1-4; 11 bases fit TRBD1. Germline V gene sequence: CDR1 MGHRA, CDR2 YSYEKL. The length of the CDR3 is 17 residues. J gave up 2 bases and V 1 base, and 3 bases lay outside the gene matches. CDR3 DNA sequence: TGCGCCAGCAGCCAAGGAGGACAGGGGGCTACTAATGAAAAACTGTTTTTT. Protein: CASSQGGQGATNEKLFF.

This clonotype was observed a few times. V and J are TRBV6-5 and TRBJ1-1, with a possible D match to TRBD1 (5 bases). This CDR3 spans 14 amino acids. V shed 5 bases and J shed 3 bases, with 13 bases lying between them. Looked up from germline, CDR1 is MNHEY and CDR2 is SVGAGI. Here the CDR3 DNA reads TGTGCCAGCAGTCAAGGGGCCGGAGACACTGAAGCTTTCTTT. It is translated as CASSQGAGDTEAFF.

This chain joins TRBV9 and TRBJ2-7; 8 bases fit TRBD1. The CDR3 is made up of 15 amino acids. Germline V gene lookup returns CDR1 SGDLS and CDR2 YYNGEE. V lost 4 bases and J lost 7; bases outside the gene matches: 13. CDR3 coding DNA: TGTGCCAGCAGCCCAGGGACAGGCCCTCGGGGGGAGCAGTACTTC. Residues: CASSPGTGPRGEQYF.

This clonotype was seen a handful of times. This rearrangement joins TRBV2 to TRBJ2-5; possibly TRBD1 or TRBD2 for D (5 bases each). V lost 7 bases, J lost 9 bases, and 21 bases lay in between. CDR1 and CDR2 (germline): SNHLY, FYNNEI. This CDR3 contains 14 residues. In nucleotides, the CDR3 is TGTGCCAGCACCGACAGAGCGCAGGGAGATGCCCAGTACTTC. Protein: CASTDRAQGDAQYF. Variable domain in full (rest from reference TRBV2 and TRBJ2-5): EPEVTQTPSHQVTQMGQEVILRCVPISNHLYFYWYRQILGQKVEFLVSFYNNEISEKSEIFDDQFSVERPDGSNFTLKIRSTKLEDSAMYFCASTDRAQGDAQYFGPGTRLLVL.